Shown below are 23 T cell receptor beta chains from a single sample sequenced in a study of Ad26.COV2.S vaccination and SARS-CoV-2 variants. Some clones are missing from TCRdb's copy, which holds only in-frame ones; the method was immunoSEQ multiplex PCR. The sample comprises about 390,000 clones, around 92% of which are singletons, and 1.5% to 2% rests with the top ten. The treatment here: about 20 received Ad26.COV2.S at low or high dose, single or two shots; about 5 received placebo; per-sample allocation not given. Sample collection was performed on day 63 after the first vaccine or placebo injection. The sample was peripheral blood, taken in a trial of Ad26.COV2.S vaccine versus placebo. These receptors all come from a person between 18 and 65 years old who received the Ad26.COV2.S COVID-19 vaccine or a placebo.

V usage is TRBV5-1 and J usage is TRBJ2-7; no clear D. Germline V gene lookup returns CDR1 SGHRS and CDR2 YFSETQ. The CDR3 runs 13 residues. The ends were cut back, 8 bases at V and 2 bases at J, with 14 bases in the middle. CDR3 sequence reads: CASSDWGTYEQYF. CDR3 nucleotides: TGCGCCAGTTCAGACTGGGGAACCTACGAGCAGTACTTC.

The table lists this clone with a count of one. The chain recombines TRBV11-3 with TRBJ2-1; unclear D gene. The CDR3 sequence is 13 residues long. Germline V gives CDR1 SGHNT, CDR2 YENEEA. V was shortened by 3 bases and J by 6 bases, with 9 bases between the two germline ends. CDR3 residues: CASSFSFTNEQFF. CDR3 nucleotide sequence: TGTGCCAGCAGCTTCTCCTTTACCAATGAGCAGTTCTTC.

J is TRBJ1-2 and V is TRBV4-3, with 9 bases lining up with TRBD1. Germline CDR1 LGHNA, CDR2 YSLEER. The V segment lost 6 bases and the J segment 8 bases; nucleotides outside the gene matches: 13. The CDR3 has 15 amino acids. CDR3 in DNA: TGCGCCAGCAGACCGGACACAGGGGGCGCGGGAGGCTACACCTTC. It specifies CASRPDTGGAGGYTF.

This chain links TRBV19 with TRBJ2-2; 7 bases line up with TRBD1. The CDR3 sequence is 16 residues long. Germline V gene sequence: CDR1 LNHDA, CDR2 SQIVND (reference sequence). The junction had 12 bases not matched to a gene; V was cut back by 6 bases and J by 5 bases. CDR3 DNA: TGTGCCAGTAGAGACTATGGACAGGCCGTTACCGGGGAGCTGTTTTTT. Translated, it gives CASRDYGQAVTGELFF.

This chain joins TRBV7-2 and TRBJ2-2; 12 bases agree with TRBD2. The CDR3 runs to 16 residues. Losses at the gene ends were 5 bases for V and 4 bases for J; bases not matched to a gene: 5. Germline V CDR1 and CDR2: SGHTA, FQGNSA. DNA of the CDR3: TGTGCCAGCAGCCTGCCGGGACTAGCGGGCACCGGGGAGCTGTTTTTT. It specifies CASSLPGLAGTGELFF.

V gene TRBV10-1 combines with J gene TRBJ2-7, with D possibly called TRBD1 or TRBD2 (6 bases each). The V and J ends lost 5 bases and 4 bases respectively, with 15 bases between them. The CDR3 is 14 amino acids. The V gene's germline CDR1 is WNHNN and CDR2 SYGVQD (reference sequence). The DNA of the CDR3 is TGCGCCAGCAGTCCGGAGGGACAACTTTACGAGCAGTACTTC. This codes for CASSPEGQLYEQYF.

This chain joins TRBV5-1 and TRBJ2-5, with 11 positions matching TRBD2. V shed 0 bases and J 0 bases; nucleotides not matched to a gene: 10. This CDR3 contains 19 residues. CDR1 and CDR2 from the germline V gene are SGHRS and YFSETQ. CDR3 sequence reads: CASSLAPSGGHQYQETQYF. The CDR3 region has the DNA TGCGCCAGCAGCTTGGCGCCTAGCGGGGGGCATCAGTACCAAGAGACCCAGTACTTC.

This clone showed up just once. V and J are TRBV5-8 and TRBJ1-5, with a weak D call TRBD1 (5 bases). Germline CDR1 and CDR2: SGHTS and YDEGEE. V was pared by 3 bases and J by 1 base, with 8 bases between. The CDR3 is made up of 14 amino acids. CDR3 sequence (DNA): TGTGCCAGCAGCTCGGGACTAAGCAATCAGCCCCAGCATTTT. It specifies CASSSGLSNQPQHF.

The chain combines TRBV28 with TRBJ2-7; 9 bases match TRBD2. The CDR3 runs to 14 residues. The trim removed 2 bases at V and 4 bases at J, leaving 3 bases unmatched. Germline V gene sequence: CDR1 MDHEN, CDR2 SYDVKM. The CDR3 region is CASSLAGGFYEQYF. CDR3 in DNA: TGTGCCAGCAGTTTAGCGGGGGGGTTTTACGAGCAGTACTTC.

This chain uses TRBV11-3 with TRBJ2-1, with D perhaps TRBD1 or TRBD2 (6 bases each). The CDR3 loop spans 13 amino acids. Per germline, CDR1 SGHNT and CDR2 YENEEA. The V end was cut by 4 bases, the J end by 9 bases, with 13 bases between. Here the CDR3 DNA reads TGTGCCAGCAGCTCGCGGGACACCCGTGAGCAGTTCTTC. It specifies CASSSRDTREQFF. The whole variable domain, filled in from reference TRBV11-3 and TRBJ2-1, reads EAGVVQSPRYKIIEKKQPVAFWCNPISGHNTLYWYLQNLGQGPELLIRYENEEAVDDSQLPKDRFSAERLKGVDSTLKIQPAELGDSAVYLCASSSRDTREQFFGPGTRLTVL.

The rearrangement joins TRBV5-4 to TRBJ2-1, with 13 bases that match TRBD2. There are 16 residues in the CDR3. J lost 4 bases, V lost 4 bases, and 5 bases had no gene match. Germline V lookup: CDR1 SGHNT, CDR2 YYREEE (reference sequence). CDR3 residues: CASSAGTSGAYNEQFF. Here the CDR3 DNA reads TGTGCCAGCAGCGCGGGGACTAGCGGGGCGTACAATGAGCAGTTCTTC.

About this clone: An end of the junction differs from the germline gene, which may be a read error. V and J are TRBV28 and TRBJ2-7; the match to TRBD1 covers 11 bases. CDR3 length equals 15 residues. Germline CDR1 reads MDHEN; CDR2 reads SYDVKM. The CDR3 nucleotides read TGTGCCAGCAGTCCCCGGGACAGGGGGATAAGAGCAGTACTCTTC. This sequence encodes CASSPRDRGIRAVLF.

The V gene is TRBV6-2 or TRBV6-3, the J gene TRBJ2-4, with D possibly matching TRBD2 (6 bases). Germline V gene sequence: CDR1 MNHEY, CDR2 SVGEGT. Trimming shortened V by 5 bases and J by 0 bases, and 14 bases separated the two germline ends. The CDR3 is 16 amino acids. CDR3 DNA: TGTGCCAGCAGTGATGGCGGGGCCCTAGCCAAAAACATTCAGTACTTC. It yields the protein CASSDGGALAKNIQYF.

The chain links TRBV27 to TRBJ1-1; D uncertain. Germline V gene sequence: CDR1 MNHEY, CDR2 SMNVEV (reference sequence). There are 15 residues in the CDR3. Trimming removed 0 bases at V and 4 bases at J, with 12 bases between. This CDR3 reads CASSLSATKSTEAFF. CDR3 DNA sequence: TGTGCCAGCAGTTTATCGGCCACGAAAAGCACTGAAGCTTTCTTT.

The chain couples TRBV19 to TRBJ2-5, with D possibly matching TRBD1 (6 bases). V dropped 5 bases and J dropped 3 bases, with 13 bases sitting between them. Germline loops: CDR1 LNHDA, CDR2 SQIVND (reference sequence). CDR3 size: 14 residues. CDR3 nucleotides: TGTGCCAGTAGTGCGACAGGCCATGAAGAGACCCAGTACTTC. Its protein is CASSATGHEETQYF.

In DNA form, the CDR3 reads TGCGCCAGCAGGAGATTAGCGGGGGGGGACACAGATACGCAGTATTTT. Its translation: CASRRLAGGDTDTQYF. The chain combines TRBV4-1 with TRBJ2-3, with 11 bases lining up with TRBD2. V was clipped by 6 bases and J by 2 bases; unmatched bases: 7. This CDR3 contains 16 residues. CDR1 MGHRA and CDR2 YSYEKL come from the germline V gene.

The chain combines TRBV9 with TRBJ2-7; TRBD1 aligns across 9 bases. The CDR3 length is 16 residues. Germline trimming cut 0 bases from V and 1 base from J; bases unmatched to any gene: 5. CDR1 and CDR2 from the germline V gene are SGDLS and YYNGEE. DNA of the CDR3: TGTGCCAGCAGCGTAGACCCAGGACAGGGGTCCTACGAGCAGTACTTC. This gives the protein CASSVDPGQGSYEQYF.

The CDR3 nucleotides are TGCAGTGCTTTAATCCAAGAGACCCAGTACTTC. This translates into CSALIQETQYF. This chain links TRBV20-1 with TRBJ2-5; no reliable D call. The CDR3 covers 11 residues. Trimming stripped 5 bases from V and 1 base from J, with 5 bases between. Germline V gene data show CDR1 as DFQATT and CDR2 as SNEGSKA (reference sequence).

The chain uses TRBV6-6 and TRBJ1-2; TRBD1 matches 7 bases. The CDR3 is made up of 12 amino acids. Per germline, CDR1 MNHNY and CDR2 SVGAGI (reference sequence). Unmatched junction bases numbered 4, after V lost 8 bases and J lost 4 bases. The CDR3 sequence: CASARGLYGYTF. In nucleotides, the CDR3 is TGTGCCAGCGCGAGGGGGCTCTATGGCTACACCTTC.

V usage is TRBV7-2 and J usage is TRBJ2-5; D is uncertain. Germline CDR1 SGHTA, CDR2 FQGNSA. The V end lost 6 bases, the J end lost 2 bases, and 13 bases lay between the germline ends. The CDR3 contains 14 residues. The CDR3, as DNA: TGTGCCAGCAGTTGGGCTGGCCGACAAGAGACCCAGTACTTC. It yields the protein CASSWAGRQETQYF.

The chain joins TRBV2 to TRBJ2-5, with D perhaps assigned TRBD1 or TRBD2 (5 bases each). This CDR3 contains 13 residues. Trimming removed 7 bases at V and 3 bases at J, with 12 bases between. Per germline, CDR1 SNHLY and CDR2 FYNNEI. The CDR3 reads CASTVGREETQYF. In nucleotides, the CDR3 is TGTGCCAGCACCGTGGGGCGGGAAGAGACCCAGTACTTC.

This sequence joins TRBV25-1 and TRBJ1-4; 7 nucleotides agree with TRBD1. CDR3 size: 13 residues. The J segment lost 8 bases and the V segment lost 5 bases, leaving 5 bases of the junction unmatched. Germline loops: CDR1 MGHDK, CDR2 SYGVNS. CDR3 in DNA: TGTGCCAGCAGTTGGCAGGGGGGAGAAAAACTGTTTTTT. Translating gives CASSWQGGEKLFF.

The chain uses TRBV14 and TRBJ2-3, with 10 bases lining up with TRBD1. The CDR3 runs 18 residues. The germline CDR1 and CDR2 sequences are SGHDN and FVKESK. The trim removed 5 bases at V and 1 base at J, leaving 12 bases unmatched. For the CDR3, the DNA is TGTGCCAGCAGCTACCTTCCGGGACAGGGGCGGGGCACAGATACGCAGTATTTT. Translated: CASSYLPGQGRGTDTQYF.